This entry lists 10 T cell receptor beta chains sequenced from one sample in a study of cytomegalovirus exposure and HLA in healthy donors. Vbeta (60) and Jbeta (13) primers were used in the PCR. Measured with immunoSEQ multiplex PCR; TCRdb has only the in-frame clones, and not every one. Here the sample spans about 180,000 clones, over 80% being singletons. The material sequenced was PBMCs. The origin of the receptors is a boy younger than 10 in good health and CMV-seronegative.

The chain recombines TRBV7-9 with TRBJ1-1; no clear D. Trimming shortened V by 5 bases and J by 2 bases, and 24 bases separated the two germline ends. Germline V gene lookup returns CDR1 SEHNR and CDR2 FQNEAQ (reference sequence). The CDR3 sequence is 18 residues long. The CDR3 nucleotides read TGTGCCAGCAGCCCTTCTTTACCCGGCCTAACAGCTAACACTGAAGCTTTCTTT. Amino acid sequence: CASSPSLPGLTANTEAFF.

This clone was seen a few times. The rearrangement links TRBV6-4 to TRBJ2-2, with D possibly matching TRBD2 (5 bases). With 5 bases removed from V and 1 base from J, the gap between germline ends came to 5 bases. The CDR3 contains 13 residues. Germline V lookup: CDR1 MRHNA, CDR2 SNTAGT. The chain's CDR3 is CASSSGNTGELFF. Written as DNA, the CDR3 is TGTGCCAGCAGTAGCGGGAACACCGGGGAGCTGTTTTTT.

This clone was observed a single time. V and J are TRBV11-2 and TRBJ2-3, with TRBD2 matching over 7 bases. The CDR3 runs 15 residues. The germline V gene encodes CDR1 SGHAT and CDR2 FQNNGV. The J segment lost 4 bases and the V segment lost 1 base, leaving 5 bases of the junction unmatched. CDR3 coding DNA: TGTGCCAGCAGCTTAGGGGCGGGAGTAGCAGATACGCAGTATTTT. It specifies CASSLGAGVADTQYF.

The gene calls are TRBV27 and TRBJ1-2, with 10 positions matching TRBD1. This CDR3 spans 14 amino acids. The germline CDR1 and CDR2 sequences are MNHEY and SMNVEV (reference sequence). After removal of 6 bases from V and 7 bases from J, the junction contained 8 bases not matched to a gene. CDR3 region: CASRKTGGGSGYTF. The CDR3 region has the DNA TGTGCCAGCAGGAAGACAGGGGGCGGTAGTGGCTACACCTTC.

This clone has a single count. The V and J genes are TRBV27 and TRBJ2-3; the D gene is possibly TRBD1 (7 bases). This CDR3 is built from 15 residues. Trimming took 6 bases from V and 5 from J, leaving 18 bases between them. Germline assignment: CDR1 MNHEY and CDR2 SMNVEV (reference sequence). CDR3 residues: CASRMEGAREDTQYF. The DNA of the CDR3 is TGTGCCAGCAGAATGGAGGGGGCCCGGGAAGATACGCAGTATTTT.

This chain connects TRBV28 to TRBJ2-7; 9 nucleotides match TRBD1. This CDR3 region has 13 residues. V lost 3 bases and J lost 7; bases outside the gene matches: 4. CDR1 MDHEN and CDR2 SYDVKM come from the germline V gene. CDR3 bases: TGTGCCAGCAGTTTCGGACAGGGGTGGGAGCAGTACTTC. It encodes CASSFGQGWEQYF.

V is TRBV27 and J is TRBJ1-1; 7 bases are shared with TRBD1. The V and J ends lost 6 bases and 4 bases, in that order; junction bases with no gene match: 11. This CDR3 region has 15 residues. Germline lookup yields CDR1 MNHEY and CDR2 SMNVEV (reference sequence). The CDR3, as DNA: TGTGCCAGCAGGGACAGGTTGGTTGCGGGCACTGAAGCTTTCTTT. Translation gives CASRDRLVAGTEAFF.

The chain recombines TRBV11-2 with TRBJ2-2; 8 bases agree with TRBD1. V dropped 2 bases and J dropped 4; count of bases not matched to a gene: 3. The CDR3 is 15 amino acids. The germline V gene encodes CDR1 SGHAT and CDR2 FQNNGV. In DNA form, the CDR3 reads TGTGCCAGCAGCTTACAGGGGGCGAGCACCGGGGAGCTGTTTTTT. This codes for CASSLQGASTGELFF.

This clone showed up just once. The rearrangement links TRBV7-9 to TRBJ2-1, with 15 bases fitting TRBD2. V was clipped by 2 bases and J by 5 bases; unmatched bases: 4. The CDR3 runs to 17 residues. The germline V gene encodes CDR1 SEHNR and CDR2 FQNEAQ (reference sequence). Here the CDR3 reads CASSLPRTSGRDNEQFF. CDR3 in DNA: TGTGCCAGCAGCTTACCCCGGACTAGCGGGAGGGACAATGAGCAGTTCTTC.

The chain combines TRBV5-1 with TRBJ2-2; TRBD2 agrees at 10 bases. The CDR3 has 15 amino acids. Trimming cost V 4 bases and J 7 bases; bases outside gene matches: 7. Germline V gene sequence: CDR1 SGHRS, CDR2 YFSETQ. This chain's CDR3 is CASSPTSGVDGELFF. The CDR3 DNA reads as TGCGCCAGCAGCCCTACTAGCGGGGTGGACGGGGAGCTGTTTTTT.